This T cell receptor beta chain was captured by sequencing in a study of vaccination effects on CD4 cells after COVID-19. Note on this clone: What it binds is unknown.

Clones were sequenced by immunoSEQ multiplex PCR, and TCRdb holds only the in-frame ones, with some missing. This sample has some 79,000 clones, with about 70% found just once. V gave up 4 bases and J gave up 2 bases; unmatched junction bases: 10. Germline V gene sequence: CDR1 MRHNA, CDR2 SNTAGT. CDR3 length: 16 residues. Within the ViraFEST assay, antigen-specific CD4+ T cells underwent expansion with viral peptide pools prior to sequencing. Isolating CD4+ T cells followed ten to eleven days of culture. The sequencing used CD4+ T cells from PBMCs cultured with HCoV-229E spike peptides, collected before COVID-19 vaccination. This receptor was obtained from a human donor who received a COVID-19 vaccine. The genes are TRBV6-4 and TRBJ1-1; 7 nucleotides align to TRBD1. CDR3 DNA sequence: TGTGCCAGCAGTGTGGCGGCAGGGGGTATTAACACTGAAGCTTTCTTT. Encoded protein: CASSVAAGGINTEAFF.